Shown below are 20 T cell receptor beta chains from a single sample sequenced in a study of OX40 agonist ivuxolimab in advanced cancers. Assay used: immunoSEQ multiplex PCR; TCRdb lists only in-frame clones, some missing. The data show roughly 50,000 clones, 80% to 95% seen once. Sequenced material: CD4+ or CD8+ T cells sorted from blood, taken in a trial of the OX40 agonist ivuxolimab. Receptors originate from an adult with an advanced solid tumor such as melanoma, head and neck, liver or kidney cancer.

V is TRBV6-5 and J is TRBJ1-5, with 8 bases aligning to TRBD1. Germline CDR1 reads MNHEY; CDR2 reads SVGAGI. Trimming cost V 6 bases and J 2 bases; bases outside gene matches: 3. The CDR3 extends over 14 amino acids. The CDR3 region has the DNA TGTGCCAGCAGGGACAGGGTGGGCAATCAGCCCCAGCATTTT. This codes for CASRDRVGNQPQHF.

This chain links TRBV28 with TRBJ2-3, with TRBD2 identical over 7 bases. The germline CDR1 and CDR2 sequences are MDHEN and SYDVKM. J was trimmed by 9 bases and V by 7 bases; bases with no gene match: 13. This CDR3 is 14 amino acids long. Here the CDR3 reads CASNAGTTGGTQYF. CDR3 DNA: TGTGCCAGCAATGCCGGGACTACCGGTGGAACGCAGTATTTT.

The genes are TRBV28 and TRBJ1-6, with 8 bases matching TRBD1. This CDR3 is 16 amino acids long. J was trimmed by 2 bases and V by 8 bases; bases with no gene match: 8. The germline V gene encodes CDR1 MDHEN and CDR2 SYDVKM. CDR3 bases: TGTGCCAGCGCGGACAGGGAGAGGGCCTATAATTCACCCCTCCACTTT. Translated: CASADRERAYNSPLHF. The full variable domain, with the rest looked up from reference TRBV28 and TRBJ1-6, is DVKVTQSSRYLVKRTGEKVFLECVQDMDHENMFWYRQDPGLGLRLIYFSYDVKMKEKGDIPEGYSVSREKKERFSLILESASTNQTSMYLCASADRERAYNSPLHFGNGTRLTVT.

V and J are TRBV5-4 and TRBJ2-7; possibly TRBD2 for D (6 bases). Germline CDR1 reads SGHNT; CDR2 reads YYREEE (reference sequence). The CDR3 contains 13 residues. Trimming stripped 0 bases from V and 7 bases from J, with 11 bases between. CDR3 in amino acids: CASSLGLAREQYV. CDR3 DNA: TGTGCCAGCAGCTTGGGGCTAGCGAGGGAGCAGTACGTC.

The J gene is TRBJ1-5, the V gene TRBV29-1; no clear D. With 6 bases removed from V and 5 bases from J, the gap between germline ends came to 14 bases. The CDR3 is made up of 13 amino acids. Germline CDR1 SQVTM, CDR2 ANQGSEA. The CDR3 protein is CSVQGDAYQPQHF. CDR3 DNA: TGCAGCGTACAAGGTGACGCCTATCAGCCCCAGCATTTT. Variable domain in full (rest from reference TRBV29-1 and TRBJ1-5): SAVISQKPSRDICQRGTSLTIQCQVDSQVTMMFWYRQQPGQSLTLIATANQGSEATYESGFVIDKFPISRPNLTFSTLTVSNMSPEDSSIYLCSVQGDAYQPQHFGDGTRLSIL.

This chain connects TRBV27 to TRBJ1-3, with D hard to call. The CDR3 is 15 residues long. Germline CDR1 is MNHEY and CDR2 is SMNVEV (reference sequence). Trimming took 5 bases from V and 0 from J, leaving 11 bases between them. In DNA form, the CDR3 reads TGTGCCAGCAGTCCCGGACTCAACTCTGGAAACACCATATATTTT. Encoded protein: CASSPGLNSGNTIYF.

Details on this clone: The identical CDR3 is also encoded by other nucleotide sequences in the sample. CDR3 amino acids: CASSQLGQGGNYGYTF. CDR3 sequence (DNA): TGTGCCAGCAGCCAATTGGGTCAGGGCGGGAACTATGGCTACACCTTC. This chain uses TRBV16 with TRBJ1-2; the D gene is possibly TRBD1 (5 bases). Trimming left V 1 base short and J 2 bases short, with 14 bases between. The CDR3 has 16 amino acids. Per the germline V gene, CDR1 is KGHSY and CDR2 is FQNENV.

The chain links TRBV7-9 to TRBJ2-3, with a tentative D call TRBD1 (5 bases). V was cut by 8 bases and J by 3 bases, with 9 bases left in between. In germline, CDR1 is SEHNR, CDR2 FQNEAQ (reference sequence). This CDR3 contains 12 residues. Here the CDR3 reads CASDQGTDTQYF. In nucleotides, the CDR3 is TGTGCCAGCGACCAGGGTACAGATACGCAGTATTTT.

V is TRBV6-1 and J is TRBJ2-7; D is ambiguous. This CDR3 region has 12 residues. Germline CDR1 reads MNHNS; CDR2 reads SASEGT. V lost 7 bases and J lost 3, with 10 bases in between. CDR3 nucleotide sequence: TGTGCCAGCATAGGCAGCATCTACGAGCAGTACTTC. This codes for CASIGSIYEQYF.

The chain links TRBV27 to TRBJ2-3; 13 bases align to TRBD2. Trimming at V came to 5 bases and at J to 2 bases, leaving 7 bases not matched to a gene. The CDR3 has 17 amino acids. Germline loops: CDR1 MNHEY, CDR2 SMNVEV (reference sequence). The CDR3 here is CASSTLGLAGDTDTQYF. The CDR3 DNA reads TGTGCCAGCAGTACTCTAGGACTAGCGGGGGACACAGATACGCAGTATTTT.

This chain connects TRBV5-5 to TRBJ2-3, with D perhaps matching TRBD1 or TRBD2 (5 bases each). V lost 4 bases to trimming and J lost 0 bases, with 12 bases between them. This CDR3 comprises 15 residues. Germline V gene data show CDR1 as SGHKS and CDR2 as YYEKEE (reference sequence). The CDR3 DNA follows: TGTGCCAGCAGCGCCGGGACCCTGAGCACAGATACGCAGTATTTT. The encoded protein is CASSAGTLSTDTQYF.

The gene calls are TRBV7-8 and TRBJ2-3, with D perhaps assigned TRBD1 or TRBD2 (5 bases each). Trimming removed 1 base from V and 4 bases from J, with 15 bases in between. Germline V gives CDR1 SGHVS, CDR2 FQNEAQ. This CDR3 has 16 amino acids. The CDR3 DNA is TGTGCCAGCAGCTTAGTGCTGGGGGTCGGTGCAGATACGCAGTATTTT. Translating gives CASSLVLGVGADTQYF.

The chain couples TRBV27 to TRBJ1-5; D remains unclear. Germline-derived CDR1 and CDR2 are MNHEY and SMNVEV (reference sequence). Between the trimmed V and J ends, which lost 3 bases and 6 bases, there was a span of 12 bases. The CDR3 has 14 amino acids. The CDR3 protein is CASSFGRVSQPQHF. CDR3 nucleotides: TGTGCCAGCAGTTTCGGGAGGGTCAGTCAGCCCCAGCATTTT.

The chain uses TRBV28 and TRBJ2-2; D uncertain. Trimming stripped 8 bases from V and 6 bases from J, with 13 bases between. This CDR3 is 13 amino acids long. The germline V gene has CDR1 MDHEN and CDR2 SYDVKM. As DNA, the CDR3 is TGTGCCAGCGCTGTCGGGTCGTCCGGGGAGCTGTTTTTT. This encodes CASAVGSSGELFF.

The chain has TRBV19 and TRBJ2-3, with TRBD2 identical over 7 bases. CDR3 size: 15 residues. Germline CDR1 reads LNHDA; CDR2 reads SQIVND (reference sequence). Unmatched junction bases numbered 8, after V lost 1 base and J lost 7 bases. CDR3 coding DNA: TGTGCCAGTAGTATAGGGGCGGGGGAGAGCTATACGCAGTATTTT. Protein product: CASSIGAGESYTQYF.

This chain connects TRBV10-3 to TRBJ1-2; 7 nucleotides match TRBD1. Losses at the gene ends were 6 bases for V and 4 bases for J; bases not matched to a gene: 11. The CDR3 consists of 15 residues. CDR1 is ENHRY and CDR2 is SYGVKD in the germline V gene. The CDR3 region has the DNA TGTGCCATCAGCCTGGGACAGCCCTTGGCCTATGGCTACACCTTC. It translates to CAISLGQPLAYGYTF.

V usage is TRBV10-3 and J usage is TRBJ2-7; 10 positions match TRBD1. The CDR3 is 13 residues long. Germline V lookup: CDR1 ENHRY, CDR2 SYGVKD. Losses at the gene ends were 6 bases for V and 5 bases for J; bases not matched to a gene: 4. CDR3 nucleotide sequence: TGTGCCATCAGCCCCGGGACAGGGGACGAGCAGTACTTC. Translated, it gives CAISPGTGDEQYF.

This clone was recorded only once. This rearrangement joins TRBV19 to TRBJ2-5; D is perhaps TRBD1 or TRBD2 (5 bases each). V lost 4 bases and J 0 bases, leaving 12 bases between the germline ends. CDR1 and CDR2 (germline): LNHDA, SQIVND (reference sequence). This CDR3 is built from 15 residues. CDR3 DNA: TGTGCCAGTAGTAACTTCCGGGACGACCAAGAGACCCAGTACTTC. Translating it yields CASSNFRDDQETQYF.

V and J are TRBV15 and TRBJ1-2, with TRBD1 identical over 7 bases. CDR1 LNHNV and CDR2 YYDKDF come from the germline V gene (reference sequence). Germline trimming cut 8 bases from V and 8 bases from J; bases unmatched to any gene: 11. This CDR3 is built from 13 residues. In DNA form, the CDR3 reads TGTGCCACCGCCGATACAGGGGTCAGGGGCTACACCTTC. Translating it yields CATADTGVRGYTF.

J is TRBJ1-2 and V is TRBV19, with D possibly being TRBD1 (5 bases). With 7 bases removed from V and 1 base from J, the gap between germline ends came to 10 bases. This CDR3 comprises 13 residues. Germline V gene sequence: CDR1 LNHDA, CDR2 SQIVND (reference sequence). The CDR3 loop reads CASTRTINYGYTF. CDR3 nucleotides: TGTGCCAGTACCCGGACAATTAACTATGGCTACACCTTC.